Each of the 7 T cell receptor beta chains below was sequenced from the same sample in a study of T cells after yellow fever vaccination. TCRdb reprocessed the 5' RACE reads with MiXCR, giving one entry per CDR3 protein. In the table there are 170,000 or so distinct CDR3 sequences, roughly 9% of which are singletons. Here the sequenced sample was CD8+ T cells sorted from PBMCs, taken 45 days after the yellow fever booster vaccination. These receptors all come from a man younger than 35 who received the YFV17D yellow fever vaccine.

This clonotype occurred a few times. V is TRBV27 and J is TRBJ2-3, with D perhaps matching TRBD2 (6 bases). CDR1 is MNHEY and CDR2 is SMNVEV in the germline V gene (reference sequence). V dropped 3 bases and J dropped 2 bases, with 12 bases sitting between them. CDR3 length: 15 amino acids. The CDR3 bases are TGTGCCAGCAGTTTCGGGACTTCCACCACAGATACGCAGTATTTT. Encoded protein: CASSFGTSTTDTQYF.

In this sample, this clonotype turned up a few times. The chain couples TRBV4-3 to TRBJ2-2, with TRBD2 as a possible D gene (6 bases). V gave up 4 bases and J gave up 2 bases, with 20 bases separating them. Germline CDR1 is LGHNA and CDR2 is YSLEER. The CDR3 has 18 residues. CDR3 nucleotide sequence: TGCGCCAGCAGCCTCAGCGCCGGGACTCGACCCAACACCGGGGAGCTGTTTTTT. Its protein product is CASSLSAGTRPNTGELFF.

This clonotype was seen a few times. The V call is TRBV6-2 or TRBV6-3, the J call TRBJ1-4, with D unresolved. This CDR3 contains 14 residues. The germline V gene has CDR1 MNHEY and CDR2 SVGEGT. The V and J ends lost 6 bases and 4 bases respectively, with 12 bases between them. The CDR3 DNA reads TGTGCCAGCAGCCCCCGGAGGATTAATGAAAAACTGTTTTTT. Protein: CASSPRRINEKLFF.

J is TRBJ2-3 and V is TRBV9; a possible D gene is TRBD2 (6 bases). Trimming left V 3 bases short and J 2 bases short, with 19 bases between. There are 17 residues in the CDR3. CDR1 and CDR2 (germline): SGDLS, YYNGEE. CDR3 sequence (DNA): TGTGCCAGCAGCGGACCCCTAGGCGGGGAGCTCACAGATACGCAGTATTTT. This encodes CASSGPLGGELTDTQYF.

This clonotype occurred many times. The rearrangement joins TRBV4-3 to TRBJ2-7; the D call may be TRBD1 or TRBD2 (6 bases each). This CDR3 is 16 amino acids long. Trimming cost V 1 base and J 5 bases, with 18 bases left between them. Per germline, CDR1 LGHNA and CDR2 YSLEER. This chain's CDR3 is CASSQGPGAIGHEQYF. The CDR3 DNA reads TGCGCCAGCAGCCAAGGTCCGGGGGCAATAGGCCACGAGCAGTACTTC.

This clonotype showed up many times. This chain uses TRBV4-3 with TRBJ2-5; 14 positions agree with TRBD2. The CDR3 covers 17 residues. Germline V gene data show CDR1 as LGHNA and CDR2 as YSLEER. J was trimmed by 2 bases and V by 0 bases; bases with no gene match: 2. The DNA of the CDR3 is TGCGCCAGCAGCCAAGAGGGACTAGCGGGGGAACAAGAGACCCAGTACTTC. Its translation: CASSQEGLAGEQETQYF.

The gene calls are TRBV27 and TRBJ1-5; D not certain. The germline gives CDR1 MNHEY, CDR2 SMNVEV (reference sequence). The ends were cut back, 3 bases at V and 0 bases at J, with 12 bases in the middle. The CDR3 totals 16 residues. The CDR3 region has the DNA TGTGCCAGCAGTTTGTTCGGCCAACCTAGCAATCAGCCCCAGCATTTT. Protein sequence: CASSLFGQPSNQPQHF.